This T cell receptor beta chain was sequenced during a study of blood T cell repertoires in COVID-19 (dated by TCRdb to 2019 to 2021). Looking at the study overall: The collaborator samples originated in the United States, Italy and Spain and spanned the acute and convalescent phases of COVID-19. Sample metadata almost always included a de-identified subject ID, COVID-19 status, age in years and sex. The dataset comprised deeply sampled blood TCRbeta repertoires from subjects exposed to, actively infected with, or recovered from COVID-19. Where available, HLA class I and class II types were obtained from metadata supplied by the sample provider rather than from assay-based typing. The repertoires were released in a freely available public database meant as a resource for research on the immune response to SARS-CoV-2. The prospective study material was composed of cDNA or gDNA derived from T cells, B-cell-depleted T cells, or PBMCs. Samples were obtained from the ongoing ImmuneRACE study (first 160 participants) and from 1,200 or so subjects provided by 6 global collaborators. Summary of the overall study and its limitations: The quantity of clinical and demographic metadata differed by source and by participant and was supplied without curation.

On this clone itself: The specificity of this receptor is unknown. No base quality values were provided; no much bigger clone lies one nucleotide off.

Enrolling through a virtual design, the prospective study's participants ranged in age from roughly 18 to 89 years and lived across roughly 23 United States geographic areas. In the prospective study, cohorts were assigned on the basis of participant-reported clinical history obtained from a screening survey and a study questionnaire. For ImmuneRACE Cohort 3, a participant was defined as recovered based on two consecutive negative NP/OP PCR tests, clearance by a healthcare professional, or resolution of symptoms. In the prospective study, whole blood, serum and a nasopharyngeal or oropharyngeal swab were collected from each participant by mobile phlebotomists. Participants in the prospective study had the option to provide additional blood draws and questionnaires over a 2-month period. Blood samples from the prospective study were shipped frozen or at room temperature prior to DNA extraction.

TCRbeta CDR3 regions were amplified from genomic DNA using the immunoSEQ Assay, a bias-controlled multiplex PCR. The paper's processing steps were these. Within the assay, amplification of reference gene primers was used to estimate how many nucleated cells each sample contained. Sequence reads were collapsed and filtered to measure the absolute abundance of every unique TCRbeta CDR3 rearrangement. For each sample, productive Simpson clonality was calculated by taking the square root of Simpson's diversity index across productive rearrangements. Not all clones reach the TCRdb copy of this immuneACCESS table, which keeps in-frame sequences only. Checked studies attribute under half of the gap to unresolved V genes and leave the rest unexplained. V and J calls plus clone size are reproduced from that table; the DNA served to infer D and trimming. Present in this sample are some 270,000 clones, roughly 90% of which were seen just once. Of the sample, 1.5% to 2% is held by the ten largest clones.

The CDR3 covers 13 residues, taking in both the cysteine and the phenylalanine. The CDR3 DNA has 39 bases and is translated from base 1. The CDR1 and CDR2 encoded by the germline V gene are SGHTA and FQGNSA. Deletion took 4 bases off V and 9 bases off J, with a span of 10 bases between the germline ends. This receptor chain uses TRBV7-2 and TRBJ1-6; no D gene can be assigned with confidence. Material: PBMCs or T cells enriched from blood (not recorded which). This sequence originates from a woman between 40 and 50 years old who had recovered from COVID-19. For the CDR3, the sequence is CASSSSSRSPLHF. The nucleotides are TGTGCCAGCAGCTCCTCCTCTCGTTCACCCCTCCACTTT.